The sequence of this T cell receptor beta chain was determined in a study of blood T cell repertoires in COVID-19. Measured with immunoSEQ multiplex PCR; TCRdb has only the in-frame clones, and not every one. The sample lists 200,000 to 250,000 clones, 86% seen once, with roughly an eighth in the top ten. Germline V gene data show CDR1 as SEHNR and CDR2 as FQNEAQ (reference sequence). The CDR3 length is 15 residues. V was cut by 2 bases and J by 3 bases, with 10 bases left in between. This chain connects TRBV7-9 to TRBJ1-4; weak D call: TRBD1 (5 bases). The sequence came from an elderly man with acute or convalescent COVID-19. Input material: peripheral blood. The CDR3 nucleotides are TGTGCCAGCAGCTTATCGACAGTTGCTAATGAAAAACTGTTTTTT. Protein: CASSLSTVANEKLFF. Looking up the rest from reference TRBV7-9 and TRBJ1-4 gives the full variable domain: DTGVSQNPRHKITKRGQNVTFRCDPISEHNRLYWYRQTLGQGPEFLTYFQNEAQLEKSRLLSDRFSAERPKGSFSTLEIQRTEQGDSAMYLCASSLSTVANEKLFFGSGTQLSVL.